The T cell receptor (beta chain) under discussion was sequenced for a study of shared clonotypes between healthy human individuals. Germline V lookup: CDR1 SGHRS, CDR2 YFSETQ. The CDR3 is made up of 17 amino acids. V was clipped by 4 bases and J by 2 bases; unmatched bases: 15. Donors were Caucasian adults residing in Nashville, Tennessee, USA. This clone was picked up one time. Methods used by the authors: Owing to the provision of junction-only sequences devoid of quality scores by immunoSEQ, filtering differed. Profiled with immunoSEQ multiplex PCR; TCRdb holds only in-frame clones, not every one. V, J and clone size were drawn from that table, and D and trimming were deduced from the DNA. In the table there are millions of clones, 93% of which are singletons.

V is TRBV5-1 and J is TRBJ2-7, with 7 bases identical to TRBD2. This clonotype was obtained from a man between 18 and 29 years old in good health. Some clones in this sample may be carry-over from other donors' samples. Sequencing input: naive CD4+ T cells from PBMCs. Subset here: CD45RA+ positively selected. CDR3 in DNA: TGCGCCAGCAGCCCGTGGGGCGGGGGACCCAAGACCTACGAGCAGTACTTC. Translation gives CASSPWGGGPKTYEQYF.